This TCR beta chain originates from a study of blood T cell repertoires in COVID-19. Study-level background: Samples came from the United States, Italy and Spain, spanning acute and convalescent COVID-19. PBMCs, B-cell-depleted T cells, or T cells provided the cDNA or gDNA that made up the material.

Germline CDR1 LNHDA, CDR2 SQIVND (reference sequence). The CDR3 covers 16 residues. With 6 bases removed from V and 6 bases from J, the gap between germline ends came to 21 bases. How the authors handled the data: Amplification with reference gene primers provided the estimates of nucleated cell counts. Some clones are missing from TCRdb's copy, which holds only in-frame ones; the method was immunoSEQ multiplex PCR. D and trimming were read from the DNA, whereas the V and J calls and clone size are those reported in that table. The sample holds about 250,000 clones, 70% to 90% seen once. This TCR was sampled from a man between 18 and 29 years old with active or convalescent COVID-19. This chain connects TRBV19 to TRBJ1-5; the D gene is possibly TRBD1 (5 bases). Sequencing was performed on peripheral blood. CDR3 DNA sequence: TGTGCCAGTAGCCCTTACTCCCAGGGTGGTGGTCAGCCCCAGCATTTT. Amino acid sequence: CASSPYSQGGGQPQHF. Supplemented by reference TRBV19 and TRBJ1-5, the full variable domain reads DGGITQSPKYLFRKEGQNVTLSCEQNLNHDAMYWYRQDPGQGLRLIYYSQIVNDFQKGDIAEGYSVSREKKESFPLTVTSAQKNPTAFYLCASSPYSQGGGQPQHFGDGTRLSIL.